This TCR beta chain was sequenced for a study of identical twins. Trimming shortened V by 3 bases and J by 2 bases, and 10 bases separated the two germline ends. There are 14 residues in the CDR3. In germline, CDR1 is MGHDK, CDR2 SYGVNS. Each CDR3 protein gets one entry after TCRdb re-called the 5' RACE reads with MiXCR. The sample consists of roughly 1,500,000 distinct CDR3 sequences, about 32% of them appearing once. As for this clonotype: Its target is not known.

Study conclusions and caveats: Whereas memory repertoires showed no such difference, abundant cord blood beta clonotypes carried fewer insertions.

The chain links TRBV25-1 to TRBJ1-1, with TRBD1 as a possible D gene (6 bases). The sample consisted of cord blood. This receptor was identified in a newborn girl in good health. CDR3 protein: CASSDQTGNTEAFF. CDR3 nucleotides: TGTGCCAGCAGTGACCAGACAGGTAACACTGAAGCTTTCTTT.